This T cell receptor beta chain was documented in a study of regulatory T cells in long-lasting Graves disease (dated by TCRdb to the early 2020s). As for the study more broadly: Newly diagnosed Graves' disease patients had taken antithyroid drugs for less than 3 months. Peripheral blood TCR sequencing and RNA sequencing compared persistent Graves' disease patients with newly diagnosed Graves' disease patients. The study was conducted in China and was registered as a clinical trial. A total of about 35 samples underwent TCR sequencing: approximately 13 from persistent and approximately 20 from newly diagnosed Graves' disease patients. What the research found in general, with its limitations: The authors acknowledged the small sample size as a limitation that may reduce accuracy. Persistent patients shared more public clonotypes among themselves (around 3,000) than newly diagnosed patients did (approximately 970). Persistent Graves' disease patients showed lower TCR Shannon entropy and fewer highly expanded clones than newly diagnosed patients, suggesting clonal expansion. Sequencing and analysis were restricted to the TCR beta chain. Only peripheral blood was studied, because thyroid tissue, the primary lesion, was inaccessible.

Comments on this clonotype: Its target antigen remains unknown. No much larger clonotype is one base removed from it; base qualities were not supplied.

The meaning of the sample's time point label: newly diagnosed GD, antithyroid drugs for less than 3 months. For both TCR sequencing and RNA sequencing, RNA was extracted from PBMCs in TRIzol. The diagnosis of Graves' disease followed American Thyroid Association guidelines. Recruitment of patients was carried out at an endocrinology department in Xi'an, China. Each patient gave approximately 10 milliliters of peripheral blood, collected in an EDTA anticoagulant tube. Ficoll Paque Plus density gradient separation was used to isolate PBMCs, and no additional T cell sorting was done. An Agilent 2100 Bioanalyzer and agarose gel were used to check RNA quality, and a NanoDrop 2000 was used to measure RNA concentration. The method behind the library was multiplex PCR. Instrument on record: Illumina HiSeq 4000. iRepertoire HTBI primers and Arm-PCR amplification of CDR3 regions were used to construct TCR beta libraries. Before sequencing, the PCR products underwent gel purification. The authors' pipeline ran thus. A total of 62 TRBV and 14 TRBJ segments were identified across samples and were used for gene usage analysis of CDR3 amino acid clonotypes. COPE and FqMerger were used to merge the filtered high-quality paired reads into contigs. BLAST was used to align contigs to the IMGT TRBV, TRBD and TRBJ reference genes, and CDR3 was defined following IMGT. Any clonotype with a frequency above 0.1% was classified as a highly expanded clone. Repertoire diversity was measured by Shannon entropy, and V-J evenness by the Gini coefficient. A clonotype found in more than one individual was treated as public. TCRdb ran its own pipeline on the public reads, namely fastp trimming at Q25 and MiXCR clone calling, and kept in-frame beta chains. For every CDR3 protein sequence, its rows merge into one entry that carries the most common genes and DNA. The V and J calls come from TCRdb's annotation, not from the publication. This sample has fewer than 450,000 distinct CDR3 sequences in its table, and roughly 15% of those were observed once. Over 7% of the sample is held by the ten biggest clonotypes.

The data were also submitted as part of a second study, on T cells in Graves' hyperthyroidism and ophthalmopathy. As that second study puts it: Stable Graves' hyperthyroidism was defined as the absence of progression to ophthalmopathy over 18 months of follow-up. Hyperthyroidism patients were aged 18 to 65 years and newly diagnosed, with disease duration of less than 2 months. Exclusion was applied to patients with uncontrolled infections, other autoimmune diseases, pregnancy or lactation. Diagnoses were based on clinical symptoms, serum thyroxine and TRAb, thyroid ultrasound and orbital computed tomography. The first round of RT-PCR for the TCR CDR3 was performed with the HTBI primer set and the Qiagen OneStep RT-PCR kit. Blood samples also contained most of the expanded thyroid clonotypes (frequency above 0.001), which suggests that blood repertoires may reflect thyroid immune responses. A 13 V-J signature model separated ophthalmopathy from stable hyperthyroidism, with roughly 88% sensitivity and around 84% specificity in cross-validation and 80%/75% in testing. In validation, the model predicted progression to ophthalmopathy a median of approximately 6.6 months before onset, with roughly 70% sensitivity and roughly 72% specificity. To identify distinguishing TCR V-J signatures, a discovery cohort of 90 to 100 patients was used, comprising some 43 with Graves' ophthalmopathy and some 60 with stable Graves' hyperthyroidism. An independent validation cohort of around 19 hyperthyroidism patients and about 16 patients who later progressed to ophthalmopathy tested prospective prediction of ophthalmopathy. The approximately 90 discovery patients were divided at random into training and test sets in a 7:3 ratio. The study also compared thyroid tissue and blood T-cell repertoires from a handful of Graves' hyperthyroidism patients. Once sampling was done, hyperthyroidism patients were given methimazole at a starting dose of 30 mg daily, whereas ophthalmopathy patients were given high-dose intravenous methylprednisolone. Libraries were constructed in a second round of multiplex PCR, after which size selection and purification were carried out. The libraries were sequenced on an Illumina HiSeq2000 using paired-end 100 bp reads. SOAPnuke was used to process the raw data, removing reads that contained adapters or uncalled bases, had a mean Phred below 15, or lacked an exact match to the constant primer or identifier. COPE v1.2.5 was used to merge the high-quality paired reads, and each unique nucleotide sequence was defined as a clonotype. MiTCR v1.1 was used to align the clonotypes against IMGT TRBV, TRBD and TRBJ reference segments. The analysis included only V-J combinations with a frequency above 0.0001, which together covered roughly 99% of the repertoires. The TCS score was defined as the ratio of F50 (clonal expansion) to E x V (chaos), calculated using BLOSUM62-based TCRdist between CDR3 peptides within each V-J. Welch's t-statistics and random forest reduced 500 to 550 V-J features to 13, which were used in a naive Bayes classifier (R e1071). No statistical method was used to set the sample size in advance, and investigators knew the group allocation. TCR Vbeta CDR3 sequencing of 120 to 150 peripheral blood samples (approximately 44 ophthalmopathy, about 80 hyperthyroidism and some 17 progressor patients) is reported in the paper.

This receptor was obtained from a woman between 40 and 55 years old with Graves disease. Donor details come from another sample of the same person, matched by shared clones. The specimen was peripheral blood mononuclear cells (PBMCs), collected at new diagnosis, from a patient treated with antithyroid drugs.

This receptor carries the CDR3 CASSMPGTSGSSLPNEQFF. The bases read TGTGCCAGCAGCATGCCCGGGACTAGCGGGAGTTCTTTACCAAATGAGCAGTTCTTC. The rearranged chain carries TRBV5-4 and TRBJ2-1, and TRBD2 matches 14 of the central bases. The germline V end is reduced by 4 bases and the J end by 7 bases; junction bases left unmatched: 16. The CDR3 runs 19 amino acids, cysteine and phenylalanine included. The kept DNA is CDR3 alone, 57 bases in frame from the first base. As encoded in the germline V gene (reference sequence), CDR1 is SGHNT while CDR2 is YYREEE. With all but the CDR3 taken from the reference TRBV5-4 and TRBJ2-1 genes, the full variable domain is: ETGVTQSPTHLIKTRGQQVTLRCSSQSGHNTVSWYQQALGQGPQFIFQYYREEENGRGNFPPRFSGLQFPNYSSELNVNALELDDSALYLCASSMPGTSGSSLPNEQFFGPGTRLTVL.